The clone carrying this T cell receptor (beta chain) was picked up a small number of times. Its antigen is as yet unknown. The sample originates from a study of post-analysis software for immune sequencing data. Looking at the study overall: In terms of disease course, relapsing-remitting, secondary progressive and progressive-relapsing multiple sclerosis were included.

Built from TCR beta cDNA, the libraries had unique molecular identifiers in them. TCRdb reanalysed the PCR reads using MiXCR and keeps one entry per CDR3 protein. The sample holds hundreds of thousands of distinct CDR3 sequences, 25% to 30% seen once. Study findings and constraints: A few TRBV segments (TRBV5-6, TRBV5-1 and TRBV20-1 among them) occurred more frequently in patients than in controls. Relative to controls, patients with multiple sclerosis showed significantly lower normalized Chao1 diversity. By F measure, strong co-clustering occurred among samples prepared in the same batch.

Germline lookup yields CDR1 SGDLS and CDR2 YYNGEE. The CDR3 runs 16 residues. Trimming removed 0 bases from V and 4 bases from J, with 14 bases in between. The V gene is TRBV9, the J gene TRBJ2-1; no firm D call. The TCR comes from a girl aged 10-17 years with multiple sclerosis. The source material was blood. The CDR3 here is CASSVDPNGWYNEQFF. Here the CDR3 DNA reads TGTGCCAGCAGCGTAGACCCGAACGGGTGGTACAATGAGCAGTTCTTC.